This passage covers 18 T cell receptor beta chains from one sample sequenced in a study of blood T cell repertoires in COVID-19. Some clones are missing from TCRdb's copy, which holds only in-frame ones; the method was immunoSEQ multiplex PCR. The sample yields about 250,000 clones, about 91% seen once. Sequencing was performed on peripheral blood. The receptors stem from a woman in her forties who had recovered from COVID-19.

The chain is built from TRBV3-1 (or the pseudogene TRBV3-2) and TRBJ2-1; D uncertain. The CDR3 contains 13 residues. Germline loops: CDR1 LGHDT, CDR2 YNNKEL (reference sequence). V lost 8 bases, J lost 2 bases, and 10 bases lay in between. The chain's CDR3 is CASLASTYNEQFF. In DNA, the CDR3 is TGTGCCAGCCTGGCAAGTACCTACAATGAGCAGTTCTTC.

For the CDR3, the DNA is TGTGCCAGCAGTTTATCCCTTGGTGGTTTTAGGGGAAACACCGGGGAGCTGTTTTTT. Its translation: CASSLSLGGFRGNTGELFF. The V and J genes are TRBV27 and TRBJ2-2; maybe TRBD1 (5 bases). Germline V gene data show CDR1 as MNHEY and CDR2 as SMNVEV (reference sequence). V was clipped by 0 bases and J by 2 bases, with 19 bases between them. The CDR3 totals 19 residues.

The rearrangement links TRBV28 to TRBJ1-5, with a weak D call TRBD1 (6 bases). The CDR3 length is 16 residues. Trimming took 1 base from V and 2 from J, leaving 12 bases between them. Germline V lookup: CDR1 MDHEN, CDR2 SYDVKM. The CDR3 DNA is TGTGCCAGCAGTTTATTAGGCAGGGGTGGCAATCAGCCCCAGCATTTT. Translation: CASSLLGRGGNQPQHF.

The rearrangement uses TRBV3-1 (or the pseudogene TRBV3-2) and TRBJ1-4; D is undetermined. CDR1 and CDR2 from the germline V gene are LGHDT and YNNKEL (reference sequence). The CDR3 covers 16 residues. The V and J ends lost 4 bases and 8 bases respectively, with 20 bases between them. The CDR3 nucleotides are TGTGCCAGCAGCCCACCAACCCTTAGGGAGGGCGAAAAACTGTTTTTT. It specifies CASSPPTLREGEKLFF.

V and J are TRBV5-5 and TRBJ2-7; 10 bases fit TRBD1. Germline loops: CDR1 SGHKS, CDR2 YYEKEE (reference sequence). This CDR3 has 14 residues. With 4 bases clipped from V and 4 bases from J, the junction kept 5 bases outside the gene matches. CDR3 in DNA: TGTGCCAGCAGCCTGAGACAGGGGGCTTACGAGCAGTACGTC. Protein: CASSLRQGAYEQYV.

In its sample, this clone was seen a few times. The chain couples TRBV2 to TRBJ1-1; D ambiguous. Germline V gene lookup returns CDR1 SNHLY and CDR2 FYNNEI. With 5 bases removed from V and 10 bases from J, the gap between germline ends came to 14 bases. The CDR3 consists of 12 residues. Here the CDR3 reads CASSSWETPAFF. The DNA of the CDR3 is TGTGCCAGCAGTAGTTGGGAGACACCAGCTTTCTTT.

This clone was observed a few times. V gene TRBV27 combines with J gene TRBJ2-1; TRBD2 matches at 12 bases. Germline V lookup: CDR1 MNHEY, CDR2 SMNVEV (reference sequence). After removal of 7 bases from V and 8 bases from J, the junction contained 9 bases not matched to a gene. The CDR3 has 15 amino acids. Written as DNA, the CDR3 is TGTGCCAGCACCAAGGGGGGACTAGCGGGTTATGAGCAGTTCTTC. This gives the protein CASTKGGLAGYEQFF.

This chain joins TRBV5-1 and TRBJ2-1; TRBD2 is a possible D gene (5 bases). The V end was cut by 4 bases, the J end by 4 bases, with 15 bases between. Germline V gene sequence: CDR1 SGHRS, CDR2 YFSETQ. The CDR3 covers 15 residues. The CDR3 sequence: CASSPSHREYNEQFF. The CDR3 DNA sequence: TGCGCCAGCAGCCCCTCACATCGGGAATACAATGAGCAGTTCTTC.

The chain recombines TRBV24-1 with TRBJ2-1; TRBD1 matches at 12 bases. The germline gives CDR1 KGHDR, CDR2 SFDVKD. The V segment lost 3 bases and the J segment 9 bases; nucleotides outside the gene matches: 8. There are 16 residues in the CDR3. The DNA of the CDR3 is TGTGCCACCAGTGATGGGCCGGGACAGGGGGCGATTGAGCAGTTCTTC. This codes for CATSDGPGQGAIEQFF.

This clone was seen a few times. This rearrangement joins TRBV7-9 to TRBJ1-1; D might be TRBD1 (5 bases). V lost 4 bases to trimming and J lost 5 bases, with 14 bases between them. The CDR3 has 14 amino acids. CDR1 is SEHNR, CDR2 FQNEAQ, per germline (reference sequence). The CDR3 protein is CASSSPGLRTEAFF. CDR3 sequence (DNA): TGTGCCAGCAGCTCTCCGGGACTGCGGACTGAAGCTTTCTTT.

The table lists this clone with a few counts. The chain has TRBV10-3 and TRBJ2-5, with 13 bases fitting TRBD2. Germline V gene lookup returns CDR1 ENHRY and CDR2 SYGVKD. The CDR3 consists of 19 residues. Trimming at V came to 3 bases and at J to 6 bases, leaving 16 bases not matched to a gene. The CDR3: CAISEDRDSTSGRGKTQYF. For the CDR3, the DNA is TGTGCCATCAGTGAAGACAGGGACTCAACTAGCGGGAGGGGAAAGACCCAGTACTTC.

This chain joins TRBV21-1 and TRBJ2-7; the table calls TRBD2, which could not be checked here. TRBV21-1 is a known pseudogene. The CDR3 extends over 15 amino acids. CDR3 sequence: CASSKGGSGSYEQYV. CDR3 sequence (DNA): TGTGCCAGCAGCAAAGGGGGTAGCGGATCCTACGAGCAGTACGTC.

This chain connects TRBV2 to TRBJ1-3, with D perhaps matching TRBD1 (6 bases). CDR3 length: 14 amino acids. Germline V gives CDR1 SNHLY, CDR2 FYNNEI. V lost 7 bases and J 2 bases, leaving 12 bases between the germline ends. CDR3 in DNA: TGTGCCAGCATCCCAGGGGTGGCTGGAAACACCATATATTTT. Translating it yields CASIPGVAGNTIYF.

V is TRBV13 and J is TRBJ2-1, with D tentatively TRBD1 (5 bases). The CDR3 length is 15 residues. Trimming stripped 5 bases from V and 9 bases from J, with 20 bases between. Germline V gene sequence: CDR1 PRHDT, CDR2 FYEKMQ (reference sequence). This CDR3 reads CASSMDNGDFSEQFF. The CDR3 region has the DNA TGTGCCAGCAGCATGGACAACGGTGACTTTAGTGAGCAGTTCTTC. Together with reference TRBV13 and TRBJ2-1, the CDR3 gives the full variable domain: AAGVIQSPRHLIKEKRETATLKCYPIPRHDTVYWYQQGPGQDPQFLISFYEKMQSDKGSIPDRFSAQQFSDYHSELNMSSLELGDSALYFCASSMDNGDFSEQFFGPGTRLTVL.

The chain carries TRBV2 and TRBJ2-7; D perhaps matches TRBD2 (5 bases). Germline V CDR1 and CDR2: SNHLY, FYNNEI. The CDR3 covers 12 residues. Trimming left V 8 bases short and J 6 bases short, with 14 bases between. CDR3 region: CASVKGAGEQYF. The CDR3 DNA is TGTGCCAGCGTAAAGGGAGCAGGCGAGCAGTACTTC.

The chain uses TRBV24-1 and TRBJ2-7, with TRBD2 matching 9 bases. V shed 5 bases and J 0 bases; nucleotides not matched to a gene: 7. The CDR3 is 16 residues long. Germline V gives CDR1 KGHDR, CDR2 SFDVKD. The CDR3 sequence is CATSVCGRVHSYEQYV. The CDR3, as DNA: TGTGCCACCAGTGTTTGCGGGAGGGTACACTCCTACGAGCAGTACGTC.

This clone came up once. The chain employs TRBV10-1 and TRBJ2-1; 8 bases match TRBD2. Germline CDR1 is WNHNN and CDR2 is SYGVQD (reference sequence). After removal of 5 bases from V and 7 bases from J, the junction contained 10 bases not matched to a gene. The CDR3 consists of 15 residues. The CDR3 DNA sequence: TGCGCCAGCAGTCTAAGCGGGAGATATAATAATGAGCAGTTCTTC. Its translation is CASSLSGRYNNEQFF.

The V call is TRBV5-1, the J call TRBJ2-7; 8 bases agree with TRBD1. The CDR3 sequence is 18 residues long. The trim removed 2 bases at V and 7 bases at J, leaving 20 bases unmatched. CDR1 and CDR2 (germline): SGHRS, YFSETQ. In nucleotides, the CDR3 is TGCGCCAGCAGCTTACAGGGGGGTGGGGCCCCCACTAACCTTGAGCAGTACGTC. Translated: CASSLQGGGAPTNLEQYV.